This T cell receptor (beta chain) was sequenced during a study of blood T cell repertoires in COVID-19. Study at large: The United States, Italy and Spain were the sources of the acute and convalescent COVID-19 samples. PBMCs, B-cell-depleted T cells, or T cells were the source of the cDNA or gDNA that made up the material.

The ends lost 4 bases at V and 2 bases at J; junction bases unmatched: 3. The CDR3 has 15 residues. In germline, CDR1 is KGHSH, CDR2 LQKENI. Per the authors' pipeline: Nucleated cell number was recorded as an estimate derived from reference gene primer amplification. The repertoire was sequenced with immunoSEQ multiplex PCR; TCRdb's copy has only in-frame clones and lacks some. That table gives V, J and clone size, and the DNA gave D and trimming. This sample yields about 330,000 clones, of which around 80% are seen a single time; roughly 1.3% belongs to the top ten. The chain employs TRBV18 and TRBJ2-1; TRBD2 aligns across 9 bases. The sequencing input was peripheral blood. The sequence derives from a woman aged 45-65 years with acute or convalescent COVID-19. CDR3 sequence: CASSRASGTYNEQFF. Written as DNA, the CDR3 is TGTGCCAGCTCACGGGCTAGCGGGACCTACAATGAGCAGTTCTTC. Drawing the rest from reference TRBV18 and TRBJ2-1, the complete variable domain is NAGVMQNPRHLVRRRGQEARLRCSPMKGHSHVYWYRQLPEEGLKFMVYLQKENIIDESGMPKERFSAEFPKEGPSILRIQQVVRGDSAAYFCASSRASGTYNEQFFGPGTRLTVL.